This T cell receptor beta chain derives from a study of human T cells and chemical hapten exposure. For the study at large: Minor volume differences among pooled libraries chiefly drove per-sample TCR yield variation.

Individual cDNA molecules (in the library) carried attached unique molecular identifiers. Study processing details: A per-sample median of roughly 91,000 TCRs was observed, with a range of roughly 23,224 to 750,000. In TCRdb, the RACE reads were re-called with MiXCR into one record per CDR3 protein. The V and J calls reflect TCRdb's pipeline rather than the authors' work. The sample carries 44,000 or so distinct CDR3 sequences, about 4% recorded once. The time point denotes: healthy volunteer bleed at 6 weeks. Total RNA came from unfractionated whole blood. The CDR3 contains 14 residues. V was clipped by 2 bases and J by 7 bases; unmatched bases: 1. Germline V lookup: CDR1 LGHDT, CDR2 YNNKEL (reference sequence). This clonotype was seen repeatedly, ten times or more.

The rearrangement uses TRBV3-1 and TRBJ2-1, with 11 bases aligning to TRBD2. Specimen: whole blood. The receptor was derived from a human donor in good health. Some clones in this sample may be carry-over from other donors' samples. CDR3 DNA: TGTGCCAGCAGCCAAACTAGCGGGAGTAATGAGCAGTTCTTC. Translation: CASSQTSGSNEQFF.